One sample yielded the 20 T cell receptor beta chains listed below, sequenced in a study of Graves' ophthalmopathy and Graves' hyperthyroidism. From RNA, the CDR3 regions of TCR beta chains were amplified and sequenced. Second-round multiplex PCR came after a first-round RT-PCR that employed HTBI primers. TCRdb reprocessed the multiplex PCR reads via MiXCR and lists one record per CDR3 protein. This sample has about 550,000 distinct CDR3 sequences, with about two fifths found just once. Sequencing was performed on peripheral blood or thyroid tissue (not recorded which). These receptors all come from an adult man with Graves' hyperthyroidism.

This chain connects TRBV25-1 to TRBJ2-3; tentatively, D is TRBD1 (6 bases). Trimming shortened V by 4 bases and J by 4 bases, and 12 bases separated the two germline ends. From germline, CDR1 is MGHDK and CDR2 SYGVNS. This CDR3 has 14 amino acids. Written as DNA, the CDR3 is TGTGCCAGCAGTGTGGCCAGGGGACCAGATACGCAGTATTTT. Protein: CASSVARGPDTQYF.

This clonotype has ten or more counts. The V and J genes are TRBV11-1 and TRBJ2-2, with D perhaps TRBD1 or TRBD2 (5 bases each). Trimming took 5 bases from V and 0 from J, leaving 16 bases between them. CDR3 length equals 17 residues. Germline CDR1 and CDR2: SGHAT and FQDESV (reference sequence). Written as DNA, the CDR3 is TGTGCCAGCAGCGCCCCTCGAGGGACGGCGAACACCGGGGAGCTGTTTTTT. It is translated as CASSAPRGTANTGELFF. Full variable domain (missing parts from reference TRBV11-1 and TRBJ2-2): EAEVAQSPRYKITEKSQAVAFWCDPISGHATLYWYRQILGQGPELLVQFQDESVVDDSQLPKDRFSAERLKGVDSTLKIQPAELGDSAMYLCASSAPRGTANTGELFFGEGSRLTVL.

Notes on this clonotype: A read error may explain this, as a much larger clone is one base away. This chain uses TRBV7-9 with TRBJ1-3; D not resolved. Trimming pared 1 base from V and 2 bases from J, leaving 15 bases between. Germline V gives CDR1 SEHNR, CDR2 FQNEAQ (reference sequence). This CDR3 contains 17 residues. The CDR3 DNA sequence: TGTGCCAGCAGCTTAGATCAATTAGCACCGACTGGAAACACCATATATTTT. Protein sequence: CASSLDQLAPTGNTIYF.

V usage is TRBV11-2 and J usage is TRBJ1-2, with D possibly TRBD1 on 5 matching bases. Trimming pared 7 bases from V and 6 bases from J, leaving 12 bases between. The CDR3 has 12 amino acids. In germline, CDR1 is SGHAT, CDR2 FQNNGV. CDR3 DNA sequence: TGTGCCAGCATAAACAGGAAGGATGGCTACACCTTC. It is translated as CASINRKDGYTF.

The table lists this clonotype with a few counts. J is TRBJ2-5 and V is TRBV19, with D maybe TRBD1 (6 bases). The CDR3 loop spans 14 amino acids. Trimming shortened V by 0 bases and J by 9 bases, and 14 bases separated the two germline ends. Germline CDR1 is LNHDA and CDR2 is SQIVND (reference sequence). CDR3 sequence (DNA): TGTGCCAGTAGTATAGAGACAGGCTCCGGGGCCCAGTACTTC. This gives the protein CASSIETGSGAQYF.

Regarding this clonotype: Since a much larger clone is just one base distant, this may be a read error. The chain joins TRBV12-3 or TRBV12-4 to TRBJ1-5; D is possibly TRBD1 (5 bases). The CDR3 is 17 residues long. V was trimmed by 1 base and J by 2 bases, leaving 15 bases between them. CDR3 amino acids: CASSLGDGGAGNQPQHF. The CDR3 DNA reads TGTGCCAGCAGTTTAGGGGACGGGGGAGCCGGCAATCAGCCCCAGCATTTT.

The J gene is TRBJ1-2, the V gene TRBV29-1; D remains ambiguous. The germline V gene has CDR1 SQVTM and CDR2 ANQGSEA. The V gene lost 6 bases and the J gene lost 5 bases, with 16 bases spanning the gap. This CDR3 comprises 13 residues. Written as DNA, the CDR3 is TGCAGCGTGTCTAGCGGGAGAGGGTATGGCTACACCTTC. This encodes CSVSSGRGYGYTF.

The sample holds a few counts of this clonotype. The chain is built from TRBV19 and TRBJ1-6, with D tentatively TRBD1 (6 bases). There are 13 residues in the CDR3. Germline V gene lookup returns CDR1 LNHDA and CDR2 SQIVND (reference sequence). V shed 8 bases and J shed 7 bases, with 12 bases lying between them. CDR3: CASQQGWNSPLHF. The CDR3 DNA reads as TGTGCCAGTCAACAGGGATGGAATTCACCCCTCCACTTT. The entire variable domain, with the rest obtained from reference TRBV19 and TRBJ1-6, is as follows: DGGITQSPKYLFRKEGQNVTLSCEQNLNHDAMYWYRQDPGQGLRLIYYSQIVNDFQKGDIAEGYSVSREKKESFPLTVTSAQKNPTAFYLCASQQGWNSPLHFGNGTRLTVT.

This clonotype was detected many times. The chain links TRBV9 to TRBJ1-2; 9 nucleotides line up with TRBD1. The CDR3 is 14 residues long. The J segment lost 7 bases and the V segment lost 3 bases, leaving 7 bases of the junction unmatched. Germline assignment: CDR1 SGDLS and CDR2 YYNGEE. The CDR3 DNA reads TGTGCCAGCAGCGAAGGTGGGACAGGGAGTGGCTACACCTTC. Its translation is CASSEGGTGSGYTF.

This clonotype occurred many times. V usage is TRBV10-3 and J usage is TRBJ1-5; maybe TRBD1 (5 bases). The CDR3 runs to 16 residues. Germline V gives CDR1 ENHRY, CDR2 SYGVKD. Trimming pared 3 bases from V and 0 bases from J, leaving 12 bases between. CDR3 loop: CAISETGLYSNQPQHF. CDR3 nucleotides: TGTGCCATCAGTGAAACGGGGCTTTATAGCAATCAGCCCCAGCATTTT.

This clonotype was recorded many times. The genes are TRBV6-4 and TRBJ1-1, with D hard to call. The V end was cut by 3 bases, the J end by 1 base, with 6 bases between. The germline V gene has CDR1 MRHNA and CDR2 SNTAGT. The CDR3 sequence is 13 residues long. The CDR3: CASSERANTEAFF. CDR3 nucleotides: TGTGCCAGCAGTGAGAGGGCGAACACTGAAGCTTTCTTT.

Ten or more counts support this clonotype. V is TRBV3-1 and J is TRBJ2-5, with D perhaps TRBD2 (6 bases). Germline CDR1 LGHDT, CDR2 YNNKEL (reference sequence). Trimming took off 1 base at V and 7 bases at J, with 10 bases between the two ends. The CDR3 sequence is 13 residues long. The CDR3 DNA reads as TGTGCCAGCAGCCAAGCGGGAGAGGTGACCCAGTACTTC. It codes for CASSQAGEVTQYF.

This clonotype was recorded many times. This chain joins TRBV5-8 and TRBJ1-2; TRBD1 is a possible D gene (5 bases). V was shortened by 5 bases and J by 6 bases, with 20 bases between the two germline ends. CDR1 and CDR2 (germline): SGHTS, YDEGEE. The CDR3 is 15 residues long. The CDR3: CASSLAGPNTHGYTF. The CDR3 DNA follows: TGTGCCAGCAGTCTGGCGGGACCGAACACCCATGGCTACACCTTC.

The V call is TRBV9, the J call TRBJ2-1; maybe TRBD2 (6 bases). The CDR3 spans 14 residues. The V end lost 0 bases, the J end lost 7 bases, and 11 bases lay between the germline ends. The germline V gene has CDR1 SGDLS and CDR2 YYNGEE. This CDR3 reads CASSVGTIRNEQFF. CDR3 nucleotide sequence: TGTGCCAGCAGCGTAGGGACTATACGGAATGAGCAGTTCTTC.

This sequence joins TRBV25-1 and TRBJ2-7; D ambiguous. Germline CDR1 is MGHDK and CDR2 is SYGVNS. The CDR3 has 16 residues. V was pared by 4 bases and J by 2 bases, with 18 bases between. The CDR3 sequence: CASSASFRPATYEQYF. CDR3 bases: TGTGCCAGCAGTGCTAGTTTTCGGCCAGCTACCTACGAGCAGTACTTC.

With regard to this clonotype: A read error is possible here, since a much larger clone lies one base away. V gene TRBV12-3 or TRBV12-4 combines with J gene TRBJ2-5; 9 bases fit TRBD2. The V and J ends lost 4 bases and 9 bases, in that order; junction bases with no gene match: 15. The CDR3 runs 16 residues. The CDR3 region has the DNA TGTGCCAGCAGTTCCACAATAGCGGGAGTGGTGGAGTCCCAGTACTTC. It is translated as CASSSTIAGVVESQYF.

In its sample, this clonotype was seen a few times. V is TRBV24-1 and J is TRBJ2-3; TRBD1 matches 10 bases. The germline V gene has CDR1 KGHDR and CDR2 SFDVKD. V gave up 7 bases and J gave up 1 base; unmatched junction bases: 10. The CDR3 loop spans 17 amino acids. CDR3 sequence (DNA): TGTGCCACCAGAAAGCGGGACAGGGGAGATGGCACAGATACGCAGTATTTT. Encoded protein: CATRKRDRGDGTDTQYF.

On this clonotype: This sequence may be a read error, since a much larger clone differs from it by one base. The chain links TRBV5-6 to TRBJ1-5, with no clear D. The CDR3 consists of 12 residues. The germline V gene has CDR1 SGHDT and CDR2 YYEEEE. The CDR3 coding sequence is TGTGCCAGCGGCTTGCAAACTCAGCCCCAGCATTTT. Protein: CASGLQTQPQHF.

This clonotype was picked up many times. The gene calls are TRBV12-3 or TRBV12-4 and TRBJ1-1; tentatively, D is TRBD1 (5 bases). With 5 bases removed from V and 8 bases from J, the gap between germline ends came to 18 bases. CDR3 size: 14 residues. The CDR3 here is CASSKQASSVEAFF. CDR3 sequence (DNA): TGTGCCAGCAGTAAACAGGCTTCAAGTGTCGAAGCTTTCTTT.

In its sample, this clonotype was seen many times. The J gene is TRBJ2-7, the V gene TRBV10-3; the D gene could be TRBD1 or TRBD2 (5 bases each). CDR3 size: 15 residues. The germline V gene has CDR1 ENHRY and CDR2 SYGVKD. The germline V and J ends were trimmed by 2 bases and 1 base, with 12 bases remaining between them. The CDR3 nucleotides read TGTGCCATCAGTGAGCGGGACGCAGCGTCCTACGAGCAGTACTTC. Encoded protein: CAISERDAASYEQYF.